Here is one T cell receptor beta chain with its context. Its antigen remains unknown. Germline lookup yields CDR1 MRHNA and CDR2 SNTAGT. V was trimmed by 6 bases and J by 5 bases, leaving 13 bases between them. The CDR3 has 14 amino acids. The data belong to a study of cytomegalovirus exposure and HLA in healthy donors. Whole-study results and caveats: Beyond CMV serostatus, there was no information to go on about immune exposure.

PCR amplification relied on 60 Vbeta primers (plus 13 Jbeta primers). This table comes from immunoSEQ multiplex PCR, and its TCRdb copy is limited to in-frame clones, with some not included. The sample has roughly 160,000 clones; roughly 83% are singletons. This TCR came from a boy between 2 and 15 years old in good health and CMV-seronegative. The gene calls are TRBV6-4 and TRBJ2-2; weak D call: TRBD2 (6 bases). Sequencing was done on a sample of PBMCs. CDR3 in DNA: TGTGCCAGCAGACAGGAGGGGTCGACCGGGGAGCTGTTTTTT. Translating gives CASRQEGSTGELFF.